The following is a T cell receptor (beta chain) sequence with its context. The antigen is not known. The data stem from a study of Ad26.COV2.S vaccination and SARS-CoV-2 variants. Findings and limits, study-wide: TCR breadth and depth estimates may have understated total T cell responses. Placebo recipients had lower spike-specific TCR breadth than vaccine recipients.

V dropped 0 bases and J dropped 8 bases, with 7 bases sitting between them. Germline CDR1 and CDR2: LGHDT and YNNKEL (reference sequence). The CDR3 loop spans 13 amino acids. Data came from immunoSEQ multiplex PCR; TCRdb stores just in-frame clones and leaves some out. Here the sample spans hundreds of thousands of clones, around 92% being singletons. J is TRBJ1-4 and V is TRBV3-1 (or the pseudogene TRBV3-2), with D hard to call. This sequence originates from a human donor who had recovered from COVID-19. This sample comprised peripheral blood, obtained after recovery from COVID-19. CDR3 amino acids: CASSQEWTEKLFF. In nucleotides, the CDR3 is TGTGCCAGCAGCCAAGAGTGGACCGAAAAACTGTTTTTT.